What follows are 31 T cell receptor beta chains derived from one specimen sequenced in a study of naive and memory T cell subsets. Both TRBC1 and TRBC2 were covered by a beta constant-region primer of two equimolar oligonucleotides. Nested alpha and beta constant-region primers with the SP2 primer drove four PCR rounds on ligated cDNA. MiXCR, run by TCRdb on the UMI-ligation and nested PCR reads, gives a single entry per CDR3 protein. The sample includes 17,000 or so distinct CDR3 sequences, 8% to 9.5% of them seen just once. The sequenced sample consisted of central memory CD8+ T cells from blood. The receptors come from a human donor in good health.

This clonotype was detected ten times or more. The V call is TRBV20-1, the J call TRBJ2-7; D is unresolved. CDR1 and CDR2 from the germline V gene are DFQATT and SNEGSKA (reference sequence). Trimming took off 2 bases at V and 1 base at J, with 12 bases between the two ends. This CDR3 is 14 amino acids long. This CDR3 is CSARRIDSSYEQYF. CDR3 nucleotides: TGCAGTGCTAGAAGGATAGATTCGTCCTACGAGCAGTACTTC.

This clonotype was found many times. The chain links TRBV20-1 to TRBJ1-1; perhaps TRBD1 as D (5 bases). The CDR3 extends over 13 amino acids. V was clipped by 0 bases and J by 4 bases, with 9 bases between them. Per germline, CDR1 DFQATT and CDR2 SNEGSKA (reference sequence). In DNA, the CDR3 is TGCAGTGCTAGAGATTTGGGGGGCACTGAAGCTTTCTTT. Protein product: CSARDLGGTEAFF.

There are a few counts of this clonotype. This CDR3 is CASSQDVVSNQPQHF. CDR3 DNA: TGCGCCAGCAGCCAAGACGTAGTTAGCAATCAGCCCCAGCATTTT. The chain employs TRBV4-1 and TRBJ1-5; the D is unclear. This CDR3 contains 15 residues. The germline gives CDR1 MGHRA, CDR2 YSYEKL. V dropped 0 bases and J dropped 0 bases, with 6 bases sitting between them.

This clonotype was counted between two and nine times. This sequence joins TRBV24-1 and TRBJ2-2; D tentatively fits TRBD1 or TRBD2 (6 bases each). This CDR3 has 16 amino acids. Trimming pared 4 bases from V and 5 bases from J, leaving 16 bases between. CDR1 is KGHDR, CDR2 SFDVKD, per germline. The CDR3 sequence: CATSDLQEGGTGELFF. CDR3 nucleotide sequence: TGTGCCACCAGTGACCTCCAGGAAGGGGGGACCGGGGAGCTGTTTTTT.

The rearrangement links TRBV27 to TRBJ2-5; 9 positions agree with TRBD2. V shed 10 bases and J 5 bases; nucleotides not matched to a gene: 11. The CDR3 length is 14 residues. Germline V gene data show CDR1 as MNHEY and CDR2 as SMNVEV (reference sequence). CDR3 DNA sequence: TGTGCCACGGCCCTAGCGGGACCTAGCGAGACCCAGTACTTC. The encoded protein is CATALAGPSETQYF.

The chain joins TRBV6-2 or TRBV6-3 to TRBJ2-1; the D gene could be TRBD1 or TRBD2 (5 bases each). The germline CDR1 and CDR2 sequences are MNHEY and SVGEGT. The ends were cut back, 6 bases at V and 5 bases at J, with 11 bases in the middle. The CDR3 extends over 13 amino acids. Here the CDR3 reads CASRRGLNNEQFF. The CDR3 nucleotides read TGTGCCAGCAGACGGGGCTTAAACAATGAGCAGTTCTTC.

In its sample, this clonotype was seen many times. This chain links TRBV20-1 with TRBJ2-7; 8 bases match TRBD2. The germline gives CDR1 DFQATT, CDR2 SNEGSKA (reference sequence). The V segment lost 1 base and the J segment 1 base; nucleotides outside the gene matches: 6. The CDR3 covers 15 residues. CDR3 coding DNA: TGCAGTGCTAGAGGTAATAGCGGGGATTCCTACGAGCAGTACTTC. Amino acids: CSARGNSGDSYEQYF.

Turning to this clonotype: A much larger clone is a single base away; this may be a read error. This rearrangement joins TRBV4-3 to TRBJ2-1; 11 nucleotides agree with TRBD2. The CDR3 is 18 residues long. In germline, CDR1 is LGHNA, CDR2 YSLEER. The CDR3 nucleotides are TGCGCCAGCAGCGACCATAAGGGGACTAGCGGCTCCTACAATGAGCAGTCCTTC. Its protein is CASSDHKGTSGSYNEQSF.

The sample holds a few counts of this clonotype. The rearrangement links TRBV12-3 or TRBV12-4 to TRBJ1-1; D gene ambiguous. There are 11 residues in the CDR3. V dropped 3 bases and J dropped 8 bases, with 7 bases sitting between them. This CDR3 reads CASSFEKEAFF. The CDR3 bases are TGTGCCAGCAGTTTTGAGAAAGAAGCTTTCTTT.

This clonotype was detected only a few times. The rearrangement joins TRBV4-3 to TRBJ1-2, with D hard to call. This CDR3 spans 15 amino acids. Germline V gene sequence: CDR1 LGHNA, CDR2 YSLEER. V lost 0 bases, J lost 4 bases, and 12 bases lay in between. DNA of the CDR3: TGCGCCAGCAGCCAAGATCCCCAACCGGTCTATGGCTACACCTTC. It codes for CASSQDPQPVYGYTF.

The chain combines TRBV2 with TRBJ1-5; tentatively, D is TRBD1 (5 bases). The V gene lost 3 bases and the J gene lost 7 bases, with 13 bases spanning the gap. CDR1 SNHLY and CDR2 FYNNEI come from the germline V gene. The CDR3 runs to 14 residues. The CDR3 DNA reads TGTGCCAGCAGTGATGGGGGATACGAGCAGCCCCAGCATTTT. Its translation: CASSDGGYEQPQHF.

This clonotype was counted many times. The rearrangement links TRBV6-6 to TRBJ2-5; unclear D gene. Per the germline V gene, CDR1 is MNHNY and CDR2 is SVGAGI (reference sequence). Trimming shortened V by 6 bases and J by 4 bases, and 12 bases separated the two germline ends. The CDR3 totals 13 residues. The chain's CDR3 is CASRGALGETQYF. In DNA, the CDR3 is TGTGCCAGCAGGGGCGCGTTGGGAGAGACCCAGTACTTC.

In the case of this clonotype: This could be a read error, since a much larger clone is one nucleotide away. The V and J genes are TRBV20-1 and TRBJ1-2, with TRBD1 matching over 9 bases. This CDR3 is built from 14 residues. Germline CDR1 and CDR2: DFQATT and SNEGSKA (reference sequence). The junction had 10 bases not matched to a gene; V was cut back by 4 bases and J by 7 bases. The CDR3 region has the DNA TGCAGTGCTAAGACAGGGGGTGAAGGCTCTGGCTACACCTTC. It encodes CSAKTGGEGSGYTF.

This clonotype was observed many times. V and J are TRBV5-1 and TRBJ2-7; 12 nucleotides agree with TRBD2. The CDR3 has 16 residues. After removal of 3 bases from V and 5 bases from J, the junction contained 9 bases not matched to a gene. The germline CDR1 and CDR2 sequences are SGHRS and YFSETQ. This CDR3 reads CASSSSRTSGDDEQYF. For the CDR3, the DNA is TGCGCCAGCAGCTCCTCCCGGACTAGCGGGGATGACGAGCAGTACTTC.

This clonotype has a handful of counts. The chain is built from TRBV28 and TRBJ2-6; no firm D call. Trimming cost V 1 base and J 5 bases, with 6 bases left between them. Germline assignment: CDR1 MDHEN and CDR2 SYDVKM. The CDR3 sequence is 14 residues long. DNA of the CDR3: TGTGCCAGCAGTTTATTCGAGTGGGCCAACGTCCTGACTTTC. This encodes CASSLFEWANVLTF.

A few counts support this clonotype. CDR3 in DNA: TGTGCCTGGCGACTAGCGGGGGGCACAGATACGCAGTATTTT. It specifies CAWRLAGGTDTQYF. V gene TRBV30 combines with J gene TRBJ2-3; 12 bases fit TRBD2. The CDR3 has 14 amino acids. Germline V lookup: CDR1 GTSNPN, CDR2 SVGIG (reference sequence). J was trimmed by 1 base and V by 5 bases; bases with no gene match: 1.

J is TRBJ2-2 and V is TRBV24-1; 9 bases map to TRBD1. The ends lost 9 bases at V and 7 bases at J; junction bases unmatched: 8. This CDR3 has 14 residues. Germline V gene lookup returns CDR1 KGHDR and CDR2 SFDVKD. CDR3 residues: CATPKQGANGELFF. CDR3 sequence (DNA): TGTGCCACCCCTAAACAGGGGGCCAACGGGGAGCTGTTTTTT.

V usage is TRBV10-2 and J usage is TRBJ2-1; TRBD2 is a possible D gene (5 bases). Germline assignment: CDR1 WSHSY and CDR2 SAAADI. Trimming took off 10 bases at V and 6 bases at J, with 16 bases between the two ends. CDR3 length: 13 residues. The CDR3 DNA is TGCGCCACCACCGGGGTTAGCCCCAATGAGCAGTTCTTC. Its translation is CATTGVSPNEQFF.

This clonotype was seen more than once but under ten times. V is TRBV4-3 and J is TRBJ2-1; 8 bases agree with TRBD1. The CDR3 has 15 amino acids. CDR1 is LGHNA, CDR2 YSLEER, per germline. J lost 8 bases, V lost 1 base, and 7 bases had no gene match. DNA of the CDR3: TGCGCCAGCAGCCAAGGAGCAGGGGGCATGGATGAGCAGTTCTTC. It yields the protein CASSQGAGGMDEQFF.

This clonotype was counted a few times. This chain uses TRBV2 with TRBJ2-2; no definite D call. The CDR3 loop spans 11 amino acids. Between the trimmed V and J ends, which lost 8 bases and 6 bases, there was a span of 7 bases. Germline V gene data show CDR1 as SNHLY and CDR2 as FYNNEI. The CDR3 protein is CASDWAGELFF. The CDR3 DNA follows: TGTGCCAGCGATTGGGCCGGGGAGCTGTTTTTT.

This clonotype was observed a few times. This chain uses TRBV9 with TRBJ2-3; the D is unclear. The CDR3 runs 14 residues. Germline values: CDR1 SGDLS, CDR2 YYNGEE. V dropped 0 bases and J dropped 1 base, with 6 bases sitting between them. The chain's CDR3 is CASSVEECTDTQYF. CDR3 sequence (DNA): TGTGCCAGCAGCGTAGAAGAGTGCACAGATACGCAGTATTTT.

This clonotype was found many times. The V and J genes are TRBV25-1 and TRBJ2-7; 12 bases match TRBD2. With 4 bases clipped from V and 4 bases from J, the junction kept 20 bases outside the gene matches. Germline V gene lookup returns CDR1 MGHDK and CDR2 SYGVNS. The CDR3 extends over 20 amino acids. CDR3 nucleotide sequence: TGTGCCAGCAGTGGGTGGACAGGGCGTCTAGCGGGAGGGCTTCGATACGAGCAGTACTTC. Its translation: CASSGWTGRLAGGLRYEQYF.

The J gene is TRBJ1-2, the V gene TRBV7-9, with 9 bases identical to TRBD1. J lost 0 bases, V lost 5 bases, and 7 bases had no gene match. Germline V gene lookup returns CDR1 SEHNR and CDR2 FQNEAQ (reference sequence). The CDR3 is made up of 16 amino acids. The CDR3 nucleotides read TGTGCCAGCAGCGCGGACAGGGGAATAGCTAACTATGGCTACACCTTC. As protein: CASSADRGIANYGYTF.

In this sample, this clonotype turned up a few times. The V gene is TRBV4-2, the J gene TRBJ2-3, with 11 bases that match TRBD2. Germline CDR1 and CDR2: LGHNA and YNFKEQ. CDR3 length: 16 residues. The junction had 5 bases not matched to a gene; V was cut back by 1 base and J by 5 bases. CDR3 loop: CASSQASGGTIDTQYF. The CDR3 DNA reads TGTGCCAGCAGCCAAGCTAGCGGGGGGACCATAGATACGCAGTATTTT.

This clonotype was seen many times. The chain combines TRBV5-6 with TRBJ1-1, with D possibly being TRBD1 (6 bases). The CDR3 has 12 residues. The V end was cut by 4 bases, the J end by 9 bases, with 13 bases between. Germline assignment: CDR1 SGHDT and CDR2 YYEEEE. The CDR3 DNA reads as TGTGCCAGCAGCCTGGGGGCTGGGCAAGCTTTCTTT. Protein sequence: CASSLGAGQAFF.

About this clonotype itself: One base away lies a much larger clone, so this may be a sequencing read error. Lacking the conserved final phenylalanine or tryptophan, this CDR3 likely reflects a read error. The CDR3 bases are TGTGCCAGCAGCCCCAGGGGTAGCAATTCGCACACCGGGGAGCTGTTTTCT. This translates into CASSPRGSNSHTGELFS. The chain joins TRBV6-5 to TRBJ2-2; D is perhaps TRBD1 (6 bases). Deletions cut 6 bases from V and 3 bases from J, with 20 bases between. This CDR3 region has 17 residues. Germline CDR1 MNHEY, CDR2 SVGAGI.

This rearrangement joins TRBV5-6 to TRBJ1-2; D uncertain. Trimming took 0 bases from V and 6 from J, leaving 24 bases between them. The CDR3 spans 18 residues. Germline V gene lookup returns CDR1 SGHDT and CDR2 YYEEEE. The CDR3 sequence: CASSLVGYSVRGGHGYTF. DNA of the CDR3: TGTGCCAGCAGCTTGGTTGGGTATTCTGTTCGGGGAGGCCATGGCTACACCTTC.

V gene TRBV12-3 or TRBV12-4 combines with J gene TRBJ1-2, with unresolved D. The V end was cut by 5 bases, the J end by 4 bases, with 14 bases between. The CDR3 is 14 amino acids. This CDR3 reads CASSGMAPLYGYTF. CDR3 DNA: TGTGCCAGCAGTGGGATGGCGCCGCTCTATGGCTACACCTTC.

This clonotype was seen only a few times. The chain has TRBV28 and TRBJ2-1, with 15 bases matching TRBD2. Trimming took 6 bases from V and 7 from J; bases not matched to a gene: 4. CDR3 length: 15 amino acids. Germline V lookup: CDR1 MDHEN, CDR2 SYDVKM. CDR3 nucleotide sequence: TGTGCCAGCAGCCCCGGACTAGCGGGAGGGAATGAGCAGTTCTTC. Encoded protein: CASSPGLAGGNEQFF.

This clonotype came up many times. The rearrangement joins TRBV6-4 to TRBJ2-5; D is perhaps TRBD2 (6 bases). Germline CDR1 and CDR2: MRHNA and SNTAGT. The CDR3 covers 15 residues. Trimming pared 4 bases from V and 5 bases from J, leaving 17 bases between. The CDR3 DNA is TGTGCCAGCAGTGCAGACGGTAGCGGTGTCGAGACCCAGTACTTC. Translation gives CASSADGSGVETQYF.

This chain uses TRBV7-8 with TRBJ2-2; D not resolved. V was trimmed by 5 bases and J by 4 bases, leaving 8 bases between them. Germline CDR1 is SGHVS and CDR2 is FQNEAQ. The CDR3 consists of 13 residues. The CDR3 DNA follows: TGTGCCAGCAGCCACGAAACCACCGGGGAGCTGTTTTTT. Translation: CASSHETTGELFF. Full variable domain (missing parts from reference TRBV7-8 and TRBJ2-2): GAGVSQSPRYKVAKRGQDVALRCDPISGHVSLFWYQQALGQGPEFLTYFQNEAQLDKSGLPSDRFFAERPEGSVSTLKIQRTQQEDSAVYLCASSHETTGELFFGEGSRLTVL.